The rows below give T cell receptor beta chains drawn from one sample of a study of blood T cells in healthy people across ages. TCRdb analysed the 5' RACE reads with MiXCR anew, one entry per CDR3 protein. The sample has about 1.5 million distinct CDR3 sequences, approximately 39% seen once. Input material: blood. Receptors were obtained from a woman between 18 and 30 years old in good health. Both conserved end residues are part of each CDR3. D genes are given only for firm matches. Not all rows give a size; the values are once, few, many and, for expanded clones, a class.

v_call,j_call,d_call,clone_size,cdr3_aa,cdr3_nt
TRBV24-1,TRBJ2-1,-,-,CATSTPRGNLEQFF,TGTGCCACCTCAACCCCTCGAGGGAATCTTGAGCAGTTCTTC
TRBV6-2/TRBV6-3,TRBJ2-1,TRBD2,-,CASSPGTGGPDEQFF,TGTGCCAGCAGTCCCGGGACGGGAGGGCCCGATGAGCAGTTCTTC
TRBV6-2/TRBV6-3,TRBJ2-1,TRBD2,few,CASSRLAAYYNEQFF,TGTGCCAGCAGTCGACTAGCAGCCTACTACAATGAGCAGTTCTTC
TRBV7-9,TRBJ2-1,TRBD1,-,CASSSPGQRGTYNEQFF,TGTGCCAGCAGCTCCCCGGGACAGAGGGGCACATACAATGAGCAGTTCTTC
TRBV6-5,TRBJ2-1,-,-,CASSPLRPGRYEQFF,TGTGCCAGCAGCCCCCTGCGGCCAGGGCGGTATGAGCAGTTCTTC
TRBV6-2/TRBV6-3,TRBJ1-2,TRBD1,many,CASSLTGGDGYTF,TGTGCCAGCAGTCTGACAGGGGGTGATGGCTACACCTTC
TRBV6-2/TRBV6-3,TRBJ1-5,-,-,CASTQLGARNQPQHF,TGTGCCAGCACCCAATTAGGGGCCCGCAATCAGCCCCAGCATTTT
TRBV7-2,TRBJ1-2,-,-,CASSIPGHYGYTF,TGTGCCAGCAGCATTCCAGGGCATTATGGCTACACCTTC
TRBV18,TRBJ2-1,-,few,CASAPMGLEQFF,TGTGCCAGCGCACCGATGGGTCTTGAGCAGTTCTTC
TRBV20-1,TRBJ2-1,-,-,CSAFSPDGGSYNEQFF,TGCAGTGCTTTCAGCCCCGACGGGGGATCCTACAATGAGCAGTTCTTC
TRBV5-1,TRBJ2-1,-,few,CASSLGTTPDDEQFF,TGCGCCAGCAGCTTGGGGACCACACCTGACGATGAGCAGTTCTTC
TRBV6-5,TRBJ1-2,-,-,CASSYSMSPQDHSGGYTF,TGTGCCAGCAGTTACTCGATGTCCCCACAGGACCACTCAGGGGGCTACACCTTC
TRBV7-9,TRBJ2-5,TRBD1,-,CASSHGRTGGEGETQYF,TGTGCCAGCAGCCATGGGCGGACAGGGGGCGAGGGAGAGACCCAGTACTTC
TRBV19,TRBJ2-1,TRBD1,-,CASKGQSLGNEQFF,TGTGCCAGTAAGGGACAGAGTCTCGGTAATGAGCAGTTCTTC
TRBV7-2,TRBJ2-3,-,-,CASRSIGGAKPDTQYF,TGTGCCAGCAGGTCAATAGGGGGAGCTAAGCCAGATACGCAGTATTTT
TRBV10-2,TRBJ2-7,-,many,CASRHLYEQYF,TGCGCCAGCAGGCACTTGTACGAGCAGTACTTC
TRBV29-1,TRBJ1-1,-,-,CSVKLGPNTEAFF,TGCAGCGTAAAGCTCGGACCGAACACTGAAGCTTTCTTT
TRBV7-8,TRBJ1-1,-,-,CASSRGLSPGAFF,TGTGCCAGCAGTCGTGGATTAAGCCCTGGTGCTTTCTTT
TRBV7-2,TRBJ2-7,TRBD2,-,CASSLDSSGSYEQYF,TGTGCCAGCAGCTTAGATTCTAGCGGATCCTACGAGCAGTACTTC
TRBV6-5,TRBJ2-7,TRBD2,-,CASRRGRGSYEQYF,TGTGCCAGCAGACGCGGGAGAGGCTCCTACGAGCAGTACTTC
TRBV21-1,TRBJ2-5,-,-,CASSKNPDLRRDQETQYF,TGTGCCAGCAGCAAAAACCCGGATTTACGAAGGGACCAAGAGACCCAGTACTTC
TRBV13,TRBJ2-7,TRBD2,few,CASSLGGAIAYEQYF,TGTGCCAGCAGCTTGGGAGGGGCAATAGCCTACGAGCAGTACTTC
TRBV20-1,TRBJ2-7,TRBD2,-,CSARSPTSGAYEQYF,TGCAGTGCTAGATCTCCGACTAGCGGGGCCTACGAGCAGTACTTC
TRBV2,TRBJ2-5,-,-,CASRPIQETQYF,TGTGCCAGCAGACCAATCCAAGAGACCCAGTACTTC
TRBV6-5,TRBJ2-4,TRBD1,many,CASSRQGAAKNIQYF,TGTGCCAGCAGTCGACAGGGGGCTGCCAAAAACATTCAGTACTTC
TRBV10-3,TRBJ1-5,-,-,CATMGEANGQPQHF,TGTGCCACCATGGGTGAAGCGAATGGTCAGCCCCAGCATTTT
TRBV27,TRBJ2-1,-,-,CASSYQGTEQFF,TGTGCCAGCAGTTATCAGGGAACCGAGCAGTTCTTC
TRBV7-2,TRBJ1-2,TRBD1,-,CASSQMGQGNGYTF,TGTGCCAGCAGCCAAATGGGACAGGGAAATGGCTACACCTTC
TRBV20-1,TRBJ2-2,-,-,CSADQSSTGELFF,TGCAGTGCCGATCAGTCGTCCACCGGGGAGCTGTTTTTT
TRBV7-4,TRBJ2-7,-,few,CASSWRDSSYEQYF,TGTGCCAGCAGCTGGAGGGACAGCTCCTACGAGCAGTACTTC
TRBV24-1,TRBJ2-1,TRBD2,-,CATSDLWREFEQFF,TGTGCCACCAGTGATTTGTGGCGGGAGTTTGAGCAGTTCTTC
TRBV6-2/TRBV6-3,TRBJ2-7,-,-,CANSYYLTGGEQYF,TGTGCCAACAGTTACTATCTGACAGGTGGCGAGCAGTACTTC
TRBV7-9,TRBJ1-4,-,-,CASSVNNEKLFF,TGTGCCAGCAGCGTGAACAACGAAAAACTGTTTTTT
TRBV14,TRBJ2-2,-,few,CASSQDWASTGELFF,TGTGCCAGCAGCCAAGATTGGGCATCCACCGGGGAGCTGTTTTTT
TRBV20-1,TRBJ1-2,TRBD1,-,CSASGAGTAIYGYTF,TGCAGTGCTAGTGGCGCCGGGACAGCGATCTATGGCTACACCTTC
TRBV4-3,TRBJ2-3,-,few,CASSQLRGATDTQYF,TGCGCCAGCAGCCAACTTCGGGGAGCCACAGATACGCAGTATTTT
TRBV7-9,TRBJ1-5,-,few,CASSFQGDNQPQHF,TGTGCCAGCAGCTTCCAGGGCGACAATCAGCCCCAGCATTTT
TRBV7-6,TRBJ2-7,-,many,CASSTGQKTYEQYF,TGTGCCAGCAGCACCGGACAGAAAACCTACGAGCAGTACTTC
TRBV29-1,TRBJ2-5,TRBD1,few,CSVVWVQGVGETQYF,TGCAGCGTTGTTTGGGTACAGGGGGTAGGGGAGACCCAGTACTTC
TRBV7-2,TRBJ1-1,-,-,CASSLNMMNTEAFF,TGTGCCAGCAGCTTAAACATGATGAACACTGAAGCTTTCTTT
TRBV5-1,TRBJ2-3,-,few,CASSSQSAGVGDTQYF,TGCGCCAGCAGCTCGCAATCGGCAGGGGTTGGAGATACGCAGTATTTT
TRBV2,TRBJ2-6,-,-,CASSAVAGANVQTF,TGTGCCAGCAGCGCAGTGGCTGGGGCCAACGTCCAGACTTTC
TRBV12-5,TRBJ2-1,-,once,CASGLQGTGEQFF,TGTGCTAGTGGCCTCCAGGGCACAGGGGAGCAGTTCTTC
TRBV12-3/TRBV12-4,TRBJ1-5,-,few,CASGRAQPQHF,TGTGCCAGCGGCAGGGCTCAGCCCCAGCATTTT
TRBV7-2,TRBJ2-4,TRBD2,-,CASSLAGEGQGNIQYF,TGTGCCAGCAGCTTAGCGGGGGAGGGGCAAGGAAACATTCAGTACTTC
TRBV29-1,TRBJ2-3,-,few,CSSAPSTDTQYF,TGCAGCTCAGCACCCAGCACAGATACGCAGTATTTT
TRBV7-2,TRBJ1-2,TRBD1,-,CASSLAGTGANYGYTF,TGTGCCAGCAGCTTAGCGGGGACAGGGGCTAACTATGGCTACACCTTC
TRBV29-1,TRBJ2-3,TRBD2,-,CSVSGGNGRTDTQYF,TGCAGCGTTAGCGGGGGGAACGGACGCACAGATACGCAGTATTTT
TRBV28,TRBJ2-4,-,-,CASTGTPENIQYF,TGTGCCAGCACCGGGACACCAGAAAACATTCAGTACTTC
TRBV3-1,TRBJ1-4,TRBD1,-,CASSQGPGQGMFF,TGCGCCAGCAGCCAAGGACCGGGACAGGGTATGTTTTTT
TRBV20-1,TRBJ2-1,TRBD2,-,CSARPMTSGPRDEQFF,TGCAGTGCTAGACCGATGACTAGCGGGCCCAGGGATGAGCAGTTCTTC
TRBV12-3/TRBV12-4,TRBJ2-1,-,-,CASSLAGIGNEQFF,TGTGCCAGCAGTTTGGCGGGGATTGGCAATGAGCAGTTCTTC
TRBV29-1,TRBJ1-6,-,-,CSVSIHSPLHF,TGCAGCGTCTCAATCCATTCACCCCTCCACTTT
TRBV12-3/TRBV12-4,TRBJ2-2,-,-,CASSPGGQFNTGELFF,TGTGCCAGCAGTCCCGGTGGACAGTTCAACACCGGGGAGCTGTTTTTT
TRBV7-2,TRBJ2-3,-,-,CATGRGLRADTQYF,TGTGCCACCGGCCGGGGTCTACGCGCAGATACGCAGTATTTT
TRBV12-3/TRBV12-4,TRBJ2-5,-,-,CASSLSPVGETQYF,TGTGCCAGCAGTTTATCCCCCGTCGGGGAGACCCAGTACTTC
TRBV20-1,TRBJ2-7,-,-,CSARDNPGRSDYEQYF,TGCAGTGCTAGAGATAACCCCGGCAGGTCTGACTACGAGCAGTACTTC
TRBV11-2,TRBJ2-4,-,few,CASSPERLKNIQYF,TGTGCCAGCAGCCCTGAGCGGCTCAAAAACATTCAGTACTTC
TRBV12-3/TRBV12-4,TRBJ2-3,-,few,CASSLTAASDTQYF,TGTGCCAGCAGTTTAACTGCGGCCTCAGATACGCAGTATTTT
TRBV29-1,TRBJ2-3,-,-,CSVRAGSTDTQYF,TGCAGCGTTCGTGCGGGGAGCACAGATACGCAGTATTTT